The following is a T cell receptor (beta chain) sequence with its context. This clone's antigen is unknown. No base quality values were provided; no much bigger clone lies one nucleotide off. Spanning cysteine to phenylalanine, the CDR3 consists of 14 amino acids. Just CDR3 DNA is preserved here, 42 bases in frame from base 1. CDR1 and CDR2 are read off the germline V gene (reference sequence) as LNHDA and SQIVND. At the junction V is shortened by 3 bases and J by 11 bases, with 17 bases in between. This record comes from a study of blood T cell repertoires in COVID-19 (TCRdb year 2020). About the study as a whole: Samples covering the acute and convalescent phases of COVID-19 were provided by collaborators in the United States, Italy and Spain. The repertoires were released in a freely available public database meant as a resource for research on the immune response to SARS-CoV-2. HLA class I and class II types, where available, came from metadata supplied by the sample provider rather than from assay-based typing. The material from the prospective study consisted of cDNA or gDNA derived from T cells, B-cell-depleted T cells, or PBMCs. The sample metadata nearly always contained a de-identified subject ID, COVID-19 status, age in years and sex. Deeply sampled blood TCRbeta repertoires from subjects exposed to, actively infected with, or recovered from COVID-19 were included in the dataset. The samples were drawn from the first 160 participants of the ongoing ImmuneRACE study and from 950 to 1,500 subjects provided by 6 global collaborators. The full study reports these points: How much clinical and demographic metadata was included differed by source and by participant, and the metadata was provided uncurated.

The immunoSEQ Assay, a bias-controlled multiplex PCR, was used to amplify TCRbeta CDR3 regions from genomic DNA. The original methods were these. The number of nucleated cells in each sample was estimated by amplification of reference gene primers within the assay. Sequence reads were collapsed and filtered to measure the absolute abundance of every unique TCRbeta CDR3 rearrangement. For each sample, productive Simpson clonality was calculated as the square root of Simpson's diversity index over productive rearrangements. In TCRdb, the immuneACCESS table is reduced to in-frame sequences with V and J assigned. These tables do not hold every clone; where another copy was compared, an unresolved V gene accounts for under half, and the others remain unexplained. V and J calls and clone size are those listed in that table; D and trimming were worked out from the DNA. Recorded for this sample are tens of thousands of clones; 80% of them occurred a single time. Roughly 6.7% of the sample is in the top ten clones.

The collaborating institutions used their own protocols to collect whole blood in K2EDTA tubes. For TCRbeta analysis, collaborators shipped samples in one of three forms: frozen whole blood, isolated PBMCs, or DNA extracted from either of those sample types. This TCR derives from a man aged 55-75 years with acute or convalescent COVID-19. The chain joins TRBV19 to TRBJ1-5; a confident D gene designation cannot be given. Sequencing used peripheral blood. The CDR3 protein: CASSMGGDRTSQHF. The bases are TGTGCCAGTAGTATGGGAGGTGATAGGACGTCCCAGCATTTT. Outside the CDR3, residues come from the reference TRBV19 and TRBJ1-5 proteins, so the full variable domain is: DGGITQSPKYLFRKEGQNVTLSCEQNLNHDAMYWYRQDPGQGLRLIYYSQIVNDFQKGDIAEGYSVSREKKESFPLTVTSAQKNPTAFYLCASSMGGDRTSQHFGDGTRLSIL.